This is a list of T cell receptor beta chains from one sample in a study of graft-versus-host responses after intestinal transplantation. Sequenced by immunoSEQ multiplex PCR; TCRdb stores in-frame clones only, minus some. The data hold under 100,000 clones, with approximately 90% observed a single time. Here the sequenced sample was PBMCs, taken 450 to 480 days after intestinal transplant. The receptors stem from a human patient who received an intestinal transplant, so some T cells may come from the graft donor. The CDR3 runs from the conserved cysteine through the conserved F or W. The D gene is left open where the match is weak. The size of a clone is reported for some rows only, either as once, few or many, or as a class for expanded clones.

V gene: TRBV5-1
D gene: .
J gene: TRBJ2-7
clone size: .
CDR3 DNA: TGCGCCAGCAGCTTTGGGGGGTTCTACGAGCAGTACTTC
CDR3 protein: CASSFGGFYEQYF

V gene: TRBV10-3
D gene: TRBD1
J gene: TRBJ2-7
clone size: .
CDR3 DNA: TGTGCCATCAGCCGGACAGGGTCGTACGAGCAGTACTTC
CDR3 protein: CAISRTGSYEQYF

V gene: TRBV14
D gene: .
J gene: TRBJ1-2
clone size: few
CDR3 DNA: TGTGCCAGCAGCCAAGTCCAGGGGTATGGCTACACCTTC
CDR3 protein: CASSQVQGYGYTF

V gene: TRBV19
D gene: .
J gene: TRBJ2-3
clone size: .
CDR3 DNA: TGTGCCACTATGGAGGGGGATACGCAGTATTTT
CDR3 protein: CATMEGDTQYF

V gene: TRBV5-7
D gene: .
J gene: TRBJ1-4
clone size: .
CDR3 DNA: TGTGCCAGCCGGCCCGGGACAACTAATGAAAAACTGTTTTTT
CDR3 protein: CASRPGTTNEKLFF

V gene: TRBV2
D gene: .
J gene: TRBJ1-5
clone size: .
CDR3 DNA: TGTGCCAGCAGTGGGCAGATTAGCAATCAGCCCCAGCATTTT
CDR3 protein: CASSGQISNQPQHF

V gene: TRBV7-9
D gene: .
J gene: TRBJ2-7
clone size: .
CDR3 DNA: TGTGCCAGCAGCTCTCAAACCGGGACACCATCTGACGAGCAGTACTTC
CDR3 protein: CASSSQTGTPSDEQYF

V gene: TRBV5-8
D gene: TRBD1
J gene: TRBJ1-5
clone size: .
CDR3 DNA: TGTGCCAGCAGCTTAGGGACAGGCCTTTATCAGCCCCAGCATTTT
CDR3 protein: CASSLGTGLYQPQHF

V gene: TRBV7-2
D gene: .
J gene: TRBJ1-6
clone size: .
CDR3 DNA: TGTGCCAGCAGCTTAGCTTGGCAGGAAACACCCCTCCACTTT
CDR3 protein: CASSLAWQETPLHF

V gene: TRBV4-1
D gene: .
J gene: TRBJ1-1
clone size: .
CDR3 DNA: TGCGCCAGCAGCCAGGGGCTCGGGGGGCCGAACACTGAAGCTTTCTTT
CDR3 protein: CASSQGLGGPNTEAFF

V gene: TRBV11-2
D gene: .
J gene: TRBJ1-1
clone size: .
CDR3 DNA: TGTGCCAGCAGCCAAACAGAGAACACTGAAGCTTTCTTT
CDR3 protein: CASSQTENTEAFF

V gene: TRBV9
D gene: TRBD1
J gene: TRBJ1-6
clone size: .
CDR3 DNA: TGTGTCAGCAGCGTAGGACCGGGACAGGGGAGTTCACCCCTCCACTTT
CDR3 protein: CVSSVGPGQGSSPLHF

V gene: TRBV9
D gene: .
J gene: TRBJ1-1
clone size: .
CDR3 DNA: TGTGCCAGCAGCGTAGAGGTAGAGGGCACTGAAGCTTTCTTT
CDR3 protein: CASSVEVEGTEAFF

V gene: TRBV5-1
D gene: .
J gene: TRBJ1-5
clone size: once
CDR3 DNA: TGCGCCAGCAGCTTGGGTGGGGTTAGTGGTCAGCCCCAGCATTTT
CDR3 protein: CASSLGGVSGQPQHF

V gene: TRBV18
D gene: TRBD2
J gene: TRBJ2-7
clone size: .
CDR3 DNA: TGTGCCAGCTCACCCCCCGGGGGGTCCTACGAGCAGTACTTC
CDR3 protein: CASSPPGGSYEQYF